This T cell receptor beta chain was captured by sequencing in a study of T cell responses to AZD1222 COVID-19 vaccine. The method was immunoSEQ multiplex PCR; TCRdb's version includes in-frame clones alone and lacks a portion of them. This table holds 90,000 to 150,000 clones, about 91% found once. Trimming took 3 bases from V and 5 from J, leaving 10 bases between them. CDR3 length: 14 amino acids. In germline, CDR1 is MNHEY, CDR2 SMNVEV (reference sequence). The chain links TRBV27 to TRBJ2-2, with D perhaps matching TRBD2 (6 bases). This TCR derives from an adult in good health. This material consisted of peripheral blood, taken on day 0 of AZD1222 vaccination. CDR3 region: CASSFAGGTGELFF. The CDR3 coding sequence is TGTGCCAGCAGTTTTGCCGGGGGTACCGGGGAGCTGTTTTTT.